What follows is one T cell receptor beta chain and its context. The CDR3 is 13 amino acids. Germline CDR1 reads MDHEN; CDR2 reads SYDVKM. V shed 4 bases and J shed 6 bases, with 13 bases lying between them. The data were obtained in a study of early T cells in non-severe SARS-CoV-2 infection. TCRdb independently ran MiXCR on the 5' RACE reads; one entry per CDR3 protein. The sample has approximately 97,000 distinct CDR3 sequences, about an eighth seen once. This chain uses TRBV28 with TRBJ2-7; maybe TRBD2 (6 bases). The sample taken for sequencing was whole blood. This TCR was recovered from an adult who was a healthcare worker with PCR-confirmed SARS-CoV-2 infection or an uninfected control (not recorded which). CDR3 sequence: CASSSGWGGEQYF. The CDR3 coding sequence is TGTGCCAGCAGTTCCGGCTGGGGAGGCGAGCAGTACTTC.